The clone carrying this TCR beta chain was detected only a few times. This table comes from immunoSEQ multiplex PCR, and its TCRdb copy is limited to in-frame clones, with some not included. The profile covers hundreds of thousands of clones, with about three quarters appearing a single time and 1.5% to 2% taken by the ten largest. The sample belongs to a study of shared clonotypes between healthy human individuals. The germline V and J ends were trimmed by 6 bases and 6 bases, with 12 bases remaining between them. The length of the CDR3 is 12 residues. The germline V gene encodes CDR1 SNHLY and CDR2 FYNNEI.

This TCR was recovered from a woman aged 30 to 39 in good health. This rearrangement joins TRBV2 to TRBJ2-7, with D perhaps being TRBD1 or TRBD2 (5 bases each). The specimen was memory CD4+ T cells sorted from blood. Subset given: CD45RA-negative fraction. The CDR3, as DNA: TGTGCCAGCAGGGGGGTGGCGGGCGAGCAGTACTTC. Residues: CASRGVAGEQYF.